The 2 T cell receptor beta chains below come from one sample, sequenced in a study of human T cells and chemical hapten exposure. Each CDR3 protein is one row after TCRdb ran MiXCR on the RACE reads. In the table there are 74,000 or so distinct CDR3 sequences, roughly 12% of which are singletons. As for time point: patch test 1, 2 weeks after DPC sensitization. Treatment indicated: therapeutic diphenylcyclopropenone sensitization with weekly scalp DPC. The sequenced sample was whole blood, obtained in connection with sensitization to the hapten diphenylcyclopropenone (DPC). The receptors originated from an older woman with alopecia areata. Some clones in this sample may be carry-over from other donors' samples.

This clonotype was counted many times. The rearrangement joins TRBV30 to TRBJ2-5; no reliable D call. The germline V gene has CDR1 GTSNPN and CDR2 SVGIG (reference sequence). Trimming took off 0 bases at V and 0 bases at J, with 8 bases between the two ends. This CDR3 contains 14 residues. The CDR3 nucleotides read TGTGCCTGGAGTGTACCCCGGGACCAAGAGACCCAGTACTTC. As protein: CAWSVPRDQETQYF.

The chain couples TRBV7-2 to TRBJ2-7, with 7 bases aligning to TRBD1. Trimming removed 5 bases from V and 6 bases from J; junction bases left unmatched: 7. This CDR3 has 13 residues. Germline V gene data show CDR1 as SGHTA and CDR2 as FQGNSA. CDR3 in amino acids: CASSPGQFPEQYF. CDR3 DNA sequence: TGTGCCAGCAGCCCGGGACAGTTCCCCGAGCAGTACTTC. Full variable domain (outside the CDR3, taken from reference TRBV7-2 and TRBJ2-7): GAGVSQSPSNKVTEKGKDVELRCDPISGHTALYWYRQSLGQGLEFLIYFQGNSAPDKSGLPSDRFSAERTGGSVSTLTIQRTQQEDSAVYLCASSPGQFPEQYFGPGTRLTVT.